The 27 T cell receptor beta chains reported below all come from one sample, sequenced in a study of beta chain features in type 1 diabetes. Isolated RNA was reverse transcribed in full, so expressed TCRB transcripts were sequenced. The method was immunoSEQ multiplex PCR; TCRdb's version includes in-frame clones alone and lacks a portion of them. Of 300,000 or so clones listed, approximately 9.9% are singletons. Overall study results and limits: A moderate, significant TCRB CDR3 shortening appeared in type 1 diabetes across four CD4+ subsets.

Which antigens these TCRs recognize remains unknown. The sample taken for sequencing was central memory CD4+ T cells from blood. The receptor set was obtained from a man aged 25 to 40 with type 1 diabetes.

Worth noting for this clone: The sample carries other DNA sequences with the same CDR3. This rearrangement joins TRBV7-9 to TRBJ2-5; 16 nucleotides line up with TRBD2. From germline, CDR1 is SEHNR and CDR2 FQNEAQ (reference sequence). CDR3 size: 16 residues. Germline trimming cut 5 bases from V and 2 bases from J; bases unmatched to any gene: 2. CDR3 protein: CASSPGLAGGQETQYF. CDR3 nucleotides: TGTGCCAGCAGCCCGGGACTAGCGGGGGGGCAAGAGACCCAGTACTTC.

The rearrangement joins TRBV9 to TRBJ1-2; TRBD1 aligns across 8 bases. Germline V gene lookup returns CDR1 SGDLS and CDR2 YYNGEE. V gave up 4 bases and J gave up 8 bases; unmatched junction bases: 7. CDR3 length: 13 residues. CDR3 amino acids: CASSPWTGTGYTF. The CDR3, as DNA: TGTGCCAGCAGCCCCTGGACAGGGACCGGCTACACCTTC.

This clone was seen only a few times. V gene TRBV6-6 combines with J gene TRBJ1-2; D is unclear. This CDR3 region has 15 residues. Trimming stripped 2 bases from V and 1 base from J, with 11 bases between. The germline CDR1 and CDR2 sequences are MNHNY and SVGAGI (reference sequence). The CDR3 sequence: CASSYDRNSNYGYTF. The CDR3, as DNA: TGTGCCAGCAGTTACGACCGGAATAGTAACTATGGCTACACCTTC.

This rearrangement joins TRBV9 to TRBJ1-2, with no clear D. CDR3 length equals 15 residues. CDR1 is SGDLS, CDR2 YYNGEE, per germline. Trimming stripped 4 bases from V and 4 bases from J, with 17 bases between. The CDR3 is CASSQLPQMGYGYTF. The CDR3 DNA is TGTGCCAGCAGCCAACTTCCACAGATGGGCTATGGCTACACCTTC. The entire variable domain, with the rest obtained from reference TRBV9 and TRBJ1-2, is as follows: DSGVTQTPKHLITATGQRVTLRCSPRSGDLSVYWYQQSLDQGLQFLIQYYNGEERAKGNILERFSAQQFPDLHSELNLSSLELGDSALYFCASSQLPQMGYGYTFGSGTRLTVV.

This clone has more than one count but fewer than ten. The chain employs TRBV27 and TRBJ1-1, with D possibly TRBD1 on 5 matching bases. Trimming left V 5 bases short and J 0 bases short, with 13 bases between. The CDR3 extends over 15 amino acids. Germline V CDR1 and CDR2: MNHEY, SMNVEV (reference sequence). CDR3 in amino acids: CASSPGGVLNTEAFF. In DNA, the CDR3 is TGTGCCAGCAGTCCTGGGGGGGTCCTGAACACTGAAGCTTTCTTT.

This clone has a handful of counts. V and J are TRBV28 and TRBJ1-1, with 7 bases identical to TRBD1. Looked up from germline, CDR1 is MDHEN and CDR2 is SYDVKM. With 5 bases clipped from V and 5 bases from J, the junction kept 8 bases outside the gene matches. This CDR3 is built from 14 residues. The chain's CDR3 is CASSQTGAGTEAFF. CDR3 nucleotides: TGTGCCAGCAGTCAAACAGGGGCAGGGACTGAAGCTTTCTTT.

The chain employs TRBV5-6 and TRBJ2-3, with a weak D call TRBD1 (7 bases). Per germline, CDR1 SGHDT and CDR2 YYEEEE. The V gene lost 2 bases and the J gene lost 8 bases, with 15 bases spanning the gap. This CDR3 contains 14 residues. The CDR3 sequence is CASSFYRGLGTQYF. CDR3 bases: TGTGCCAGCAGCTTTTACAGGGGACTCGGTACGCAGTATTTT.

This clone appeared many times. V is TRBV27 and J is TRBJ2-7; unclear D gene. Per the germline V gene, CDR1 is MNHEY and CDR2 is SMNVEV (reference sequence). Trimming shortened V by 2 bases and J by 6 bases, and 11 bases separated the two germline ends. There are 13 residues in the CDR3. For the CDR3, the DNA is TGTGCCAGCAGTTTAGGGCAGGCAGGCGAGCAGTACTTC. Protein sequence: CASSLGQAGEQYF.

This chain uses TRBV5-6 with TRBJ2-1; D ambiguous. Germline V CDR1 and CDR2: SGHDT, YYEEEE. Deletions cut 7 bases from V and 0 bases from J, with 14 bases between. This CDR3 has 15 residues. The CDR3 DNA is TGTGCCAGCCTCAAAGTCCAGAGCTCCTACAATGAGCAGTTCTTC. It is translated as CASLKVQSSYNEQFF.

The chain carries TRBV5-4 and TRBJ1-4; unclear D gene. CDR1 SGHNT and CDR2 YYREEE come from the germline V gene (reference sequence). The CDR3 is 12 amino acids. V lost 2 bases and J 7 bases, leaving 6 bases between the germline ends. For the CDR3, the DNA is TGTGCCAGCAGCTTTAACACTGAAAAACTGTTTTTT. Protein: CASSFNTEKLFF. The full variable domain, rest sourced from reference TRBV5-4 and TRBJ1-4, is ETGVTQSPTHLIKTRGQQVTLRCSSQSGHNTVSWYQQALGQGPQFIFQYYREEENGRGNFPPRFSGLQFPNYSSELNVNALELDDSALYLCASSFNTEKLFFGSGTQLSVL.

V gene TRBV20-1 combines with J gene TRBJ2-7, with D possibly being TRBD1 or TRBD2 (5 bases each). The CDR3 consists of 11 residues. Looked up from germline, CDR1 is DFQATT and CDR2 is SNEGSKA (reference sequence). The V end was cut by 6 bases, the J end by 5 bases, with 11 bases between. The CDR3 spells CSAPVGDEQYF. As DNA, the CDR3 is TGCAGTGCACCGGTGGGGGACGAGCAGTACTTC.

In regard to this clone: A junction end diverges from the germline sequence, so it may reflect a read error. DNA for the CDR3: TGCGCCAGCAGCCAAGAAAATCGGGGGAAATCACCCCTCCACTTT. It yields the protein CASSQENRGKSPLHF. The V call is TRBV7-2, the J call TRBJ1-6; D is possibly TRBD1 (5 bases). Per germline, CDR1 SGHTA and CDR2 FQGNSA. The CDR3 is 15 residues long.

This clone turned up a few times. The chain employs TRBV4-3 and TRBJ2-6; 10 bases are a match to TRBD1. Trimming removed 4 bases from V and 0 bases from J; junction bases left unmatched: 6. CDR1 and CDR2 from the germline V gene are LGHNA and YSLEER. There are 18 residues in the CDR3. The CDR3, as DNA: TGCGCCAGCAGCCTCGGGACAGGGGTAGGCTCTGGGGCCAACGTCCTGACTTTC. It translates to CASSLGTGVGSGANVLTF.

The rearrangement uses TRBV6-5 and TRBJ2-3; 7 bases align to TRBD2. The CDR3 has 16 amino acids. Germline V gene sequence: CDR1 MNHEY, CDR2 SVGAGI. J was trimmed by 3 bases and V by 0 bases; bases with no gene match: 6. Here the CDR3 reads CASSYSGLGGTDTQYF. The CDR3 bases are TGTGCCAGCAGTTACTCGGGCCTCGGGGGGACAGATACGCAGTATTTT.

CDR3 nucleotides: TGCGCCAGCAGCTTCGGGGCCCCAGGCACAGATACGCAGTATTTT. Amino acid sequence: CASSFGAPGTDTQYF. This chain connects TRBV5-1 to TRBJ2-3; D may match TRBD1 or TRBD2 (5 bases each). The V end lost 2 bases, the J end lost 1 base, and 11 bases lay between the germline ends. This CDR3 spans 15 amino acids. Germline assignment: CDR1 SGHRS and CDR2 YFSETQ. The full variable domain, in which reference TRBV5-1 and TRBJ2-3 provide the parts outside the CDR3, is KAGVTQTPRYLIKTRGQQVTLSCSPISGHRSVSWYQQTPGQGLQFLFEYFSETQRNKGNFPGRFSGRQFSNSRSEMNVSTLELGDSALYLCASSFGAPGTDTQYFGPGTRLTVL.

This clone was seen more than once but under ten times. This sequence joins TRBV11-2 and TRBJ1-1; D perhaps matches TRBD1 (5 bases). Germline CDR1 SGHAT, CDR2 FQNNGV. V lost 3 bases and J lost 1, with 12 bases in between. This CDR3 has 15 residues. The CDR3: CASSFQTASNTEAFF. The CDR3 nucleotides are TGTGCCAGCAGCTTTCAGACAGCTTCGAACACTGAAGCTTTCTTT. The full variable domain, in which reference TRBV11-2 and TRBJ1-1 provide the parts outside the CDR3, is EAGVAQSPRYKIIEKRQSVAFWCNPISGHATLYWYQQILGQGPKLLIQFQNNGVVDDSQLPKDRFSAERLKGVDSTLKIQPAKLEDSAVYLCASSFQTASNTEAFFGQGTRLTVV.

The chain uses TRBV7-8 and TRBJ1-2, with D possibly TRBD1 on 5 matching bases. Germline CDR1 is SGHVS and CDR2 is FQNEAQ. Trimming stripped 6 bases from V and 4 bases from J, with 12 bases between. This CDR3 comprises 13 residues. The CDR3 DNA reads as TGTGCCAGCAGTTCAGACAGTTTCTATGGCTACACCTTC. This encodes CASSSDSFYGYTF. The full variable domain, rest sourced from reference TRBV7-8 and TRBJ1-2, is GAGVSQSPRYKVAKRGQDVALRCDPISGHVSLFWYQQALGQGPEFLTYFQNEAQLDKSGLPSDRFFAERPEGSVSTLKIQRTQQEDSAVYLCASSSDSFYGYTFGSGTRLTVV.

This clone came up a few times. V gene TRBV7-9 combines with J gene TRBJ2-3; D uncertain. CDR3 length: 13 amino acids. CDR1 is SEHNR, CDR2 FQNEAQ, per germline (reference sequence). V lost 5 bases, J lost 0 bases, and 6 bases lay in between. The CDR3 loop is CASSPLSTDTQYF. CDR3 nucleotide sequence: TGTGCCAGCAGCCCGCTCAGCACAGATACGCAGTATTTT. The full variable domain, in which reference TRBV7-9 and TRBJ2-3 provide the parts outside the CDR3, is DTGVSQNPRHKITKRGQNVTFRCDPISEHNRLYWYRQTLGQGPEFLTYFQNEAQLEKSRLLSDRFSAERPKGSFSTLEIQRTEQGDSAMYLCASSPLSTDTQYFGPGTRLTVL.

The CDR3 nucleotides read TGTGCCAGCAGTGAGCTGGGATCTACCTATAATTCACCCCTCCACTTT. Protein: CASSELGSTYNSPLHF. The chain carries TRBV2 and TRBJ1-6, with D hard to call. V was cut by 3 bases and J by 2 bases, with 11 bases left in between. Germline CDR1 is SNHLY and CDR2 is FYNNEI. The CDR3 covers 16 residues.

V usage is TRBV7-2 and J usage is TRBJ2-5; D might be TRBD1 (5 bases). The CDR3 extends over 14 amino acids. CDR1 and CDR2 from the germline V gene are SGHTA and FQGNSA. V was trimmed by 1 base and J by 4 bases, leaving 10 bases between them. For the CDR3, the DNA is TGTGCCAGCAGCTTAGTGGGGCACTCAGAGACCCAGTACTTC. Residues: CASSLVGHSETQYF.

The rearrangement links TRBV2 to TRBJ2-1; the match to TRBD2 covers 11 bases. The CDR3 sequence is 20 residues long. V dropped 4 bases and J dropped 4; count of bases not matched to a gene: 18. The germline V gene has CDR1 SNHLY and CDR2 FYNNEI. The CDR3 loop reads CASSAFASSGGSAEYNEQFF. The CDR3, as DNA: TGTGCCAGCAGTGCTTTCGCGTCTAGCGGGGGGTCCGCCGAATACAATGAGCAGTTCTTC. The complete variable domain, with remaining parts taken from reference TRBV2 and TRBJ2-1, reads EPEVTQTPSHQVTQMGQEVILRCVPISNHLYFYWYRQILGQKVEFLVSFYNNEISEKSEIFDDQFSVERPDGSNFTLKIRSTKLEDSAMYFCASSAFASSGGSAEYNEQFFGPGTRLTVL.

The rearrangement links TRBV6-5 to TRBJ1-3; 8 nucleotides match TRBD1. After removal of 3 bases from V and 2 bases from J, the junction contained 6 bases not matched to a gene. Per germline, CDR1 MNHEY and CDR2 SVGAGI. The CDR3 totals 16 residues. The CDR3 region is CASSYSAGGTGNTIYF. DNA for the CDR3: TGTGCCAGCAGTTATTCGGCAGGGGGCACTGGAAACACCATATATTTT.

CDR3 amino acids: CASSRDRNIQYF. The CDR3 nucleotides read TGTGCCAGCAGCCGGGACAGAAACATTCAGTACTTC. This chain connects TRBV6-1 to TRBJ2-4, with TRBD1 matching over 7 bases. This CDR3 is 12 amino acids long. J lost 6 bases, V lost 6 bases, and 2 bases had no gene match. Germline values: CDR1 MNHNS, CDR2 SASEGT.

Comments on this clone: Distinct nucleotide sequences in the sample also encode this CDR3. The rearrangement joins TRBV5-1 to TRBJ2-5; TRBD1 matches at 7 bases. The germline V gene encodes CDR1 SGHRS and CDR2 YFSETQ. The CDR3 is 14 residues long. V was clipped by 4 bases and J by 2 bases; unmatched bases: 5. Written as DNA, the CDR3 is TGCGCCAGCAGCCCGGGGACAGCACAAGAGACCCAGTACTTC. Translated: CASSPGTAQETQYF.

The J gene is TRBJ2-5, the V gene TRBV19; TRBD2 matches 7 bases. This CDR3 has 13 residues. Germline lookup yields CDR1 LNHDA and CDR2 SQIVND (reference sequence). V shed 8 bases, J shed 4 bases, and the junction held 7 bases outside the gene matches. CDR3 in amino acids: CASLGAGLETQYF. The CDR3, as DNA: TGTGCCAGTCTTGGAGCGGGGTTAGAGACCCAGTACTTC.

The chain links TRBV29-1 to TRBJ1-4; D ambiguous. Trimming removed 4 bases at V and 0 bases at J, with 6 bases between. The V gene's germline CDR1 is SQVTM and CDR2 ANQGSEA. The CDR3 consists of 13 residues. The CDR3 nucleotides read TGCAGCGTTGGAGCCACAACTAATGAAAAACTGTTTTTT. Protein sequence: CSVGATTNEKLFF.

This clone has at least ten counts. The chain combines TRBV28 with TRBJ1-5, with a weak D call TRBD1 (5 bases). Trimming removed 2 bases at V and 2 bases at J, with 16 bases between. The CDR3 is 17 residues long. CDR1 and CDR2 (germline): MDHEN, SYDVKM. CDR3 sequence: CASSLRGTGMGNQPQHF. CDR3 sequence (DNA): TGTGCCAGCAGTTTAAGAGGGACCGGGATGGGCAATCAGCCCCAGCATTTT.